This T cell receptor (beta chain) comes out of a study of T-cell memory formation after mild COVID-19. This clonotype has more than one count but fewer than ten. Its target is not known. Whole-study findings and limits: There was no confirmation that second-wave clones peaking on day 37 were SARS-CoV-2 specific. Contracting clones from day 15 to 85 had balanced CD4/CD8; later expanders favoured CD4+. The CD4+ clones that contracted clustered mainly within CM and EM, and the CD8+ clones concentrated in EMRA.

The 5'RACE method, run with constant-segment primers, produced TCR alpha and TCR beta cDNA libraries (carrying sample barcodes and UMIs). A single record per CDR3 protein comes from TCRdb applying MiXCR to the 5' RACE reads. This sample has 250,000 to 300,000 distinct CDR3 sequences; about a sixth occur once, and the top ten carry about a fifth. V was shortened by 2 bases and J by 1 base, with 6 bases between the two germline ends. The CDR3 is 14 amino acids. Per germline, CDR1 MNHEY and CDR2 SVGAGI. The sequence came from a young man who had mild COVID-19 (a few samples of this study predate the infection). Cell type and time point are not known. The specimen was PBMCs or a T cell subset sorted from them (not recorded which). The rearrangement links TRBV6-5 to TRBJ1-5, with D unclear. CDR3 nucleotide sequence: TGTGCCAGCAGTTACGGGAGGAGCAATCAGCCCCAGCATTTT. Translated, it gives CASSYGRSNQPQHF.